Listed below are T cell receptor beta chains from one sample, sequenced in a study of tumor and adjacent non-tumor tissue in lung cancer. TCRdb fed the multiplex PCR reads into MiXCR, producing one record per CDR3 protein. Of 90,000 to 100,000 distinct CDR3 sequences in the sample, 75% to 90% were seen once. Sequenced: distant non-tumor lung tissue. Receptors originate from a man in his 60s with small cell lung cancer. Each CDR3 is given with its conserved first and last residue. The D gene is left open where the match is weak. Clone size appears in some rows only: once, few, many, or a class for an expanded clone.

cdr3_nt: TGTGCCAGGAGTTACTCAATCTGGGGACTAGCGGGCAATGAGCAGTTCTTC; cdr3_aa: CARSYSIWGLAGNEQFF; v_call: TRBV6-5; d_call: TRBD2; clone_size: NA; j_call: TRBJ2-1
cdr3_nt: TGTGCCAGCAGCCCTCTTGTCCGTACAGATACGCAGTATTTT; cdr3_aa: CASSPLVRTDTQYF; v_call: TRBV11-2; d_call: NA; clone_size: NA; j_call: TRBJ2-3
cdr3_nt: TGTGCCATCAGTGACCGACAGGGGTGGGAGCAGTTCTTC; cdr3_aa: CAISDRQGWEQFF; v_call: TRBV10-3; d_call: TRBD1; clone_size: NA; j_call: TRBJ2-1
cdr3_nt: TGTGTCAGCAGTGTAGCGACAGGGAACAATGAGCAGTTCTTC; cdr3_aa: CVSSVATGNNEQFF; v_call: TRBV2; d_call: TRBD1; clone_size: NA; j_call: TRBJ2-1
cdr3_nt: TGTGTCAGCAGCTTACTGGGCACCGGGGAGCTGTTTTTT; cdr3_aa: CVSSLLGTGELFF; v_call: TRBV11-2; d_call: NA; clone_size: NA; j_call: TRBJ2-2
cdr3_nt: TGCAGTGCTAGAAGGTCCCAACCGAACACTGAAGCTTTCTTT; cdr3_aa: CSARRSQPNTEAFF; v_call: TRBV20-1; d_call: NA; clone_size: NA; j_call: TRBJ1-1
cdr3_nt: TGTGCCTGCAGCCAAGGGACAGGGGGCTATGGCTACACCTTC; cdr3_aa: CACSQGTGGYGYTF; v_call: TRBV4-2; d_call: TRBD1; clone_size: NA; j_call: TRBJ1-2
cdr3_nt: TGTGCCAGCAATCGTTATGACACGGGACTAGCGGGTCGCACTGGGGGGCCGTTTTTT; cdr3_aa: CASNRYDTGLAGRTGGPFF; v_call: TRBV11-3; d_call: TRBD2; clone_size: NA; j_call: TRBJ2-2
cdr3_nt: TGTGCCAGCAGTTATACCGTACGCGACACTGAAGCTTTCTTT; cdr3_aa: CASSYTVRDTEAFF; v_call: TRBV6-2/TRBV6-3; d_call: NA; clone_size: NA; j_call: TRBJ1-1
cdr3_nt: TGTGCCAGCAGCCCCAGGGGGACGGGTTACGTGCAGTACTTC; cdr3_aa: CASSPRGTGYVQYF; v_call: TRBV12-3/TRBV12-4; d_call: TRBD1; clone_size: NA; j_call: TRBJ2-7
cdr3_nt: TGTGCCAGCAGTTACTCGATGGGAGGGGGGGGTTCTGGAAACACCATATATTTT; cdr3_aa: CASSYSMGGGGSGNTIYF; v_call: TRBV6-5; d_call: NA; clone_size: many; j_call: TRBJ1-3
cdr3_nt: TGTGCCAGCAGACAGGGGAGCAGGCAAGATACCGAGTACTTC; cdr3_aa: CASRQGSRQDTEYF; v_call: TRBV5-4; d_call: TRBD1; clone_size: once; j_call: TRBJ2-5
cdr3_nt: TGCAGCGCCGGGTATGGGGGGTCGATAGAGACCCAGTACTTC; cdr3_aa: CSAGYGGSIETQYF; v_call: TRBV29-1; d_call: NA; clone_size: NA; j_call: TRBJ2-5
cdr3_nt: TGTGCCAGTAGTATAACCCCGGGACCCGGGGAGCTGTTTTTT; cdr3_aa: CASSITPGPGELFF; v_call: TRBV2; d_call: NA; clone_size: many; j_call: TRBJ2-2
cdr3_nt: TGTGCCAGCACGCCCCGGGACAGCGCAGCTCAAGAGCATAACTTC; cdr3_aa: CASTPRDSAAQEHNF; v_call: TRBV12-3/TRBV12-4; d_call: TRBD1; clone_size: NA; j_call: TRBJ2-7
cdr3_nt: TGTGCCAGCAGTTACGGTCTGGGACAGGGTTCTCATGGCTACATCTTC; cdr3_aa: CASSYGLGQGSHGYIF; v_call: TRBV6-5; d_call: TRBD1; clone_size: few; j_call: TRBJ1-2
cdr3_nt: TGTGCCACCAGTAGCGTCGAGACAGCCCAAGAGACCCAGTACTTC; cdr3_aa: CATSSVETAQETQYF; v_call: TRBV24-1; d_call: NA; clone_size: NA; j_call: TRBJ2-5